The sequence of this T cell receptor (beta chain) was determined in a study of control samples from healthy donors and cancer patients. V lost 6 bases and J 4 bases, leaving 12 bases between the germline ends. The CDR3 has 14 amino acids. In germline, CDR1 is KGHSH, CDR2 LQKENI. Here immunoSEQ multiplex PCR was the method, and the copy in TCRdb shows in-frame clones only, minus some. The table lists approximately 190,000 clones, 91% of them singletons. Sequencing used blood. The sequence derives from a man in his thirties or forties in good health. V is TRBV18 and J is TRBJ2-2, with a weak D call TRBD1 (5 bases). The CDR3 spells CASSNRRATGELFF. The DNA of the CDR3 is TGTGCCAGCTCTAATCGCAGGGCCACCGGGGAGCTGTTTTTT.